A selection of T cell receptor beta chains follows, all from one sample in a study of Ad26.COV2.S vaccination and SARS-CoV-2 variants. TCRdb's table, derived via immunoSEQ multiplex PCR, lists solely in-frame clones and lacks some. Of over 400,000 clones in the sample, around 93% were seen once. The input for sequencing was peripheral blood, taken in a trial of Ad26.COV2.S vaccine versus placebo. The receptors originated from a person aged 18-65 years who received the Ad26.COV2.S COVID-19 vaccine or a placebo. Both conserved end residues are part of each CDR3. The order of the fields is D gene, V gene, J gene, clone size, CDR3 DNA, CDR3 protein. D genes are given only for firm matches. Rows give clone size only sometimes, using once, few, many, or a class for an expanded clone.

d_call: -
v_call: TRBV23-1
j_call: TRBJ1-5
clone_size: -
cdr3_nt: TGCGCCAGCAGTCAATCCAACAGCCGCACGAAATATAATCAGCCCCAGCATTTT
cdr3_aa: CASSQSNSRTKYNQPQHF

d_call: TRBD1
v_call: TRBV7-2
j_call: TRBJ2-5
clone_size: -
cdr3_nt: TGTGCCAGCAGCTCCCAGAAAAAGGGGGCGGGAGAGACCCAGTACTTC
cdr3_aa: CASSSQKKGAGETQYF

d_call: TRBD2
v_call: TRBV6-2/TRBV6-3
j_call: TRBJ2-7
clone_size: once
cdr3_nt: TGTGCCAGCAGTTACTCAGGTGGACTAGCGGGGGAGGACGAGCAGTACTTC
cdr3_aa: CASSYSGGLAGEDEQYF

d_call: TRBD1
v_call: TRBV5-4
j_call: TRBJ2-2
clone_size: few
cdr3_nt: TGTGCCAGCAGCCCCAGACAGGGGGTTCCCGGGGAGCTGTTTTTT
cdr3_aa: CASSPRQGVPGELFF

d_call: -
v_call: TRBV27
j_call: TRBJ2-5
clone_size: -
cdr3_nt: TGTGCCAGCAGTTTATTGGGCACCCCGACGGGGGAGACCCAGTACTTC
cdr3_aa: CASSLLGTPTGETQYF

d_call: -
v_call: TRBV7-2
j_call: TRBJ2-1
clone_size: once
cdr3_nt: TGTGCCAGCAGCTTAGCACCGGGGGCAGCAGGCAAAACGGACAATGAGCAGTTCTTC
cdr3_aa: CASSLAPGAAGKTDNEQFF

d_call: TRBD1
v_call: TRBV2
j_call: TRBJ1-1
clone_size: -
cdr3_nt: TGTGCCAGCAGGGCGGGACAGGGGGTGGGGAACACTGAAGCTTTCTTT
cdr3_aa: CASRAGQGVGNTEAFF

d_call: TRBD1
v_call: TRBV6-5
j_call: TRBJ2-1
clone_size: -
cdr3_nt: TGTGCCAGTTCCCCTGACAGGGGCCCATACAATGAGCAGTTCTTC
cdr3_aa: CASSPDRGPYNEQFF

d_call: -
v_call: TRBV2
j_call: TRBJ1-2
clone_size: few
cdr3_nt: TGTGCCAGCAGTGAAATGGCCGCCCGGCCCTATGGCTACACCTTC
cdr3_aa: CASSEMAARPYGYTF

d_call: -
v_call: TRBV6-2/TRBV6-3
j_call: TRBJ2-7
clone_size: -
cdr3_nt: TGTGCCAGCAGTTACGGTTCGGGACGGGGCTCCTACGAGCAGTACTTC
cdr3_aa: CASSYGSGRGSYEQYF

d_call: -
v_call: TRBV4-1
j_call: TRBJ1-4
clone_size: -
cdr3_nt: TGCGCCAGCACGGACTACGCTAATGAAAAACTGTTTTTT
cdr3_aa: CASTDYANEKLFF

d_call: -
v_call: TRBV19
j_call: TRBJ2-2
clone_size: -
cdr3_nt: TGTGCCAGTAGTGGGCCAGGGGACACCGGGGAGCTGTTTTTT
cdr3_aa: CASSGPGDTGELFF

d_call: TRBD1
v_call: TRBV11-2
j_call: TRBJ2-7
clone_size: -
cdr3_nt: TGTGCCAGCAGCGGGGGTTTATTACCTGGGGACAGGGTTTACGAGCAGTACTTC
cdr3_aa: CASSGGLLPGDRVYEQYF

d_call: TRBD1
v_call: TRBV12-3/TRBV12-4
j_call: TRBJ1-2
clone_size: once
cdr3_nt: TGTGCCAGCAGTCAGGGGGGAAACTATGGCTACACCTTC
cdr3_aa: CASSQGGNYGYTF

d_call: -
v_call: TRBV5-4
j_call: TRBJ2-7
clone_size: -
cdr3_nt: TGTGCCAGCAGCTTGGCGGGCTATGAGTCCTACGAGCAGTACTTC
cdr3_aa: CASSLAGYESYEQYF

d_call: -
v_call: TRBV10-3
j_call: TRBJ1-5
clone_size: -
cdr3_nt: TGTGCCACCGCGAAACGGGGAGACGGGGAGGGGGAGGCCCAGCATTTT
cdr3_aa: CATAKRGDGEGEAQHF

d_call: TRBD2
v_call: TRBV7-7
j_call: TRBJ2-5
clone_size: -
cdr3_nt: TGTGCCAGCAGCCAAGGGACTACAACCCAAGAGACCCAGTACTTC
cdr3_aa: CASSQGTTTQETQYF

d_call: TRBD1
v_call: TRBV11-2
j_call: TRBJ2-7
clone_size: few
cdr3_nt: TGTGCCAGCAGAACACAGCGGGGACAGGGTACTAGCTCCTACGAGCAGTACTTC
cdr3_aa: CASRTQRGQGTSSYEQYF

d_call: TRBD2
v_call: TRBV10-3
j_call: TRBJ2-3
clone_size: few
cdr3_nt: TGTGCCATCAGTGATGTAGCGCCTAGCGGGGGAGATACGCAGTATTTT
cdr3_aa: CAISDVAPSGGDTQYF

d_call: TRBD1
v_call: TRBV18
j_call: TRBJ1-1
clone_size: -
cdr3_nt: TGTGCCAGCTCAGCCAATCAATTAATTCAGGGGGCACGGACTGAAGCTTTCTTT
cdr3_aa: CASSANQLIQGARTEAFF

d_call: TRBD1
v_call: TRBV28
j_call: TRBJ1-3
clone_size: -
cdr3_nt: TGTGCCAGCAGCCGCGGGGGACAGGGGGGAAACACCATATATTTT
cdr3_aa: CASSRGGQGGNTIYF

d_call: TRBD1
v_call: TRBV6-5
j_call: TRBJ2-4
clone_size: -
cdr3_nt: TGTGCCAGCAGTCGCACAGGGGTAAACATTCAGTACTTC
cdr3_aa: CASSRTGVNIQYF

d_call: -
v_call: TRBV18
j_call: TRBJ2-2
clone_size: -
cdr3_nt: TGTGCCAGCTCCCTAACGGGACAATTCAACACCGGGGAGCTGTTTTTT
cdr3_aa: CASSLTGQFNTGELFF

d_call: TRBD1
v_call: TRBV10-1
j_call: TRBJ2-5
clone_size: -
cdr3_nt: TGCGCCAGCAGTGACAGGGGGCGCGAAGAGACCCAGTACTTC
cdr3_aa: CASSDRGREETQYF

d_call: -
v_call: TRBV19
j_call: TRBJ1-2
clone_size: -
cdr3_nt: TGTGCCAGTAGTATGATACAGGGCCCGCTCGGCTATGGCTACACCTTC
cdr3_aa: CASSMIQGPLGYGYTF

d_call: TRBD1
v_call: TRBV7-9
j_call: TRBJ2-7
clone_size: -
cdr3_nt: TGTGCCAGCAGCTCAGGGACAGGGGGTTTCTCCTACGAGCAGTACTTC
cdr3_aa: CASSSGTGGFSYEQYF

d_call: TRBD2
v_call: TRBV15
j_call: TRBJ2-5
clone_size: once
cdr3_nt: TGTGCCACCAGCAGGGAAACTAGCGGACCCCAAGAGACCCAGTACTTC
cdr3_aa: CATSRETSGPQETQYF

d_call: TRBD1
v_call: TRBV2
j_call: TRBJ2-1
clone_size: -
cdr3_nt: TGTGCCAGCAAACAGGGGTCCTACAATGAGCAGTTCTTC
cdr3_aa: CASKQGSYNEQFF

d_call: -
v_call: TRBV2
j_call: TRBJ2-2
clone_size: once
cdr3_nt: TGTGCCAGCAGCCCGGGGCATGCGAACACCGGGGAGCTGTTTTTT
cdr3_aa: CASSPGHANTGELFF

d_call: TRBD1
v_call: TRBV14
j_call: TRBJ1-6
clone_size: -
cdr3_nt: TGTGCCAGCAGCCAAGATATCGGGACAGGGGGCAGTTCACCCCTCCACTTT
cdr3_aa: CASSQDIGTGGSSPLHF

d_call: TRBD1
v_call: TRBV27
j_call: TRBJ2-3
clone_size: -
cdr3_nt: TGTGCCAGCAGTGATCCGGGACAGGGAACAGATACGCAGTATTTT
cdr3_aa: CASSDPGQGTDTQYF

d_call: -
v_call: TRBV19
j_call: TRBJ2-1
clone_size: -
cdr3_nt: TGTGCCAGTAGGGTGACAGGCGGATTCTACAATGAGCAGTTCTTC
cdr3_aa: CASRVTGGFYNEQFF

d_call: TRBD1
v_call: TRBV6-1
j_call: TRBJ1-2
clone_size: -
cdr3_nt: TGTGCCAGCAGTGAGTATCGACAGGGAAACTATGGCTACACCTTC
cdr3_aa: CASSEYRQGNYGYTF

d_call: TRBD1
v_call: TRBV6-4
j_call: TRBJ1-1
clone_size: once
cdr3_nt: TGTGCCAGCAGGATAAGGACAGGGACGAACCTGAGCGCTGAAGCTTTCTTT
cdr3_aa: CASRIRTGTNLSAEAFF

d_call: -
v_call: TRBV29-1
j_call: TRBJ2-1
clone_size: -
cdr3_nt: TGCAGCGTCGGAGGCCCCCAGGGACTCTACAATGAGCAGTTCTTC
cdr3_aa: CSVGGPQGLYNEQFF

d_call: -
v_call: TRBV28
j_call: TRBJ1-1
clone_size: -
cdr3_nt: TGTGCCAGCAGTTTACCGGCAGGAGCCCTGAACACTGAAGCTTTCTTT
cdr3_aa: CASSLPAGALNTEAFF

d_call: TRBD1
v_call: TRBV6-5
j_call: TRBJ1-2
clone_size: -
cdr3_nt: TGTGCCAGCAGTCTAAACAGGGGCCAGACGGATGGCTACACCTTC
cdr3_aa: CASSLNRGQTDGYTF

d_call: -
v_call: TRBV24-1
j_call: TRBJ2-1
clone_size: -
cdr3_nt: TGTGCCACCAGTGATTTGCCTCCCGACAATGAGCAGTTCTTC
cdr3_aa: CATSDLPPDNEQFF

d_call: -
v_call: TRBV5-4
j_call: TRBJ2-5
clone_size: -
cdr3_nt: TGTGCCAGCAGCTTGGCGGGGCTGGAGACCCAGTACTTC
cdr3_aa: CASSLAGLETQYF

d_call: -
v_call: TRBV2
j_call: TRBJ1-2
clone_size: -
cdr3_nt: TGTGCCAGCAGTGTGATTCGGGACGACGACTATGGCTACACCTTC
cdr3_aa: CASSVIRDDDYGYTF

d_call: TRBD2
v_call: TRBV10-2
j_call: TRBJ2-5
clone_size: -
cdr3_nt: TGCGCCAGCAGTCTAGCGGGGGGGGTAGAGACCCAGTACTTC
cdr3_aa: CASSLAGGVETQYF

d_call: -
v_call: TRBV5-4
j_call: TRBJ1-2
clone_size: -
cdr3_nt: TGTGCCAGCAGCTTGTCATTAGGGGAAGGCTATGGCTACACCTTC
cdr3_aa: CASSLSLGEGYGYTF

d_call: -
v_call: TRBV27
j_call: TRBJ1-2
clone_size: -
cdr3_nt: TGTGCCAGCAGCACAAATGTCGGCTATGGCTACACCTTC
cdr3_aa: CASSTNVGYGYTF

d_call: -
v_call: TRBV28
j_call: TRBJ2-7
clone_size: once
cdr3_nt: TGTGCCAGCAGTAACGCAGGGACGAACTCCTACGAGCAGTACTTC
cdr3_aa: CASSNAGTNSYEQYF

d_call: -
v_call: TRBV29-1
j_call: TRBJ1-2
clone_size: -
cdr3_nt: TGCAGCGTTGAAACCCCCTACCGGGGGGGCTACACCTTC
cdr3_aa: CSVETPYRGGYTF

d_call: -
v_call: TRBV7-9
j_call: TRBJ1-3
clone_size: -
cdr3_nt: TGTGCCAGCAGCTCCGGAGGAAACACCATATATTTT
cdr3_aa: CASSSGGNTIYF

d_call: -
v_call: TRBV19
j_call: TRBJ1-3
clone_size: -
cdr3_nt: TGTGCCAGTAGTATGGACAGCCTCTCTGGAAACACCATATATTTT
cdr3_aa: CASSMDSLSGNTIYF

d_call: -
v_call: TRBV29-1
j_call: TRBJ2-7
clone_size: -
cdr3_nt: TGCAGCGTTGAAGAAATCGGGGAGCAGTACTTC
cdr3_aa: CSVEEIGEQYF

d_call: -
v_call: TRBV11-2
j_call: TRBJ2-7
clone_size: -
cdr3_nt: TGTGCCAGCAGCTTCAGTGCGCAGGGGGGCTACGAGCAGTACTTC
cdr3_aa: CASSFSAQGGYEQYF

d_call: -
v_call: TRBV9
j_call: TRBJ1-2
clone_size: -
cdr3_nt: TGTGCCAGCAGCTCTCCTCGGGGCGGAGACTATGGCTACACCTTC
cdr3_aa: CASSSPRGGDYGYTF

d_call: -
v_call: TRBV19
j_call: TRBJ2-7
clone_size: -
cdr3_nt: TGTGCCAGTACCCGATACCAGGGGGGCATCTACGAGCAGTACTTC
cdr3_aa: CASTRYQGGIYEQYF

d_call: -
v_call: TRBV10-1
j_call: TRBJ2-5
clone_size: -
cdr3_nt: TGCGCCAGCAGGGGAGAGCTAGCGCGGAAGACTTACCAAGAGACCCAGTACTTC
cdr3_aa: CASRGELARKTYQETQYF

d_call: TRBD1
v_call: TRBV27
j_call: TRBJ2-7
clone_size: -
cdr3_nt: TGTGCCAGCAGTTTGGCGGTCGGGACAGCCTACGAGCAGTACTTC
cdr3_aa: CASSLAVGTAYEQYF

d_call: TRBD1
v_call: TRBV27
j_call: TRBJ2-7
clone_size: -
cdr3_nt: TGTGCCAGCAGTTTATCGTCCCTGGACAGGGTAATTGCCTACGAGCAGTACTTC
cdr3_aa: CASSLSSLDRVIAYEQYF

d_call: TRBD1
v_call: TRBV5-5
j_call: TRBJ1-1
clone_size: -
cdr3_nt: TGTGCCAGCAGCATACAGGGGGCGGACACTGAAGCTTTCTTT
cdr3_aa: CASSIQGADTEAFF

d_call: TRBD1
v_call: TRBV19
j_call: TRBJ2-7
clone_size: -
cdr3_nt: TGTGCCAGTAGTATAGTCGCCGGGACAGACTTCTACGAGCAGTACTTC
cdr3_aa: CASSIVAGTDFYEQYF

d_call: -
v_call: TRBV2
j_call: TRBJ1-1
clone_size: -
cdr3_nt: TGTGCCAGCAGTTTGCAGAGTACGAACACTGAAGCTTTCTTT
cdr3_aa: CASSLQSTNTEAFF

d_call: TRBD2
v_call: TRBV7-2
j_call: TRBJ2-3
clone_size: -
cdr3_nt: TGTGCCAGCACCGGGGGGGGTAGCACAGATACGCAGTATTTT
cdr3_aa: CASTGGGSTDTQYF

d_call: -
v_call: TRBV5-1
j_call: TRBJ1-4
clone_size: -
cdr3_nt: TGCGCCAGCAGCTATTACGAAACTAATGAAAAACTGTTTTTT
cdr3_aa: CASSYYETNEKLFF

d_call: -
v_call: TRBV7-8
j_call: TRBJ2-3
clone_size: -
cdr3_nt: TGTGCCAGCAGCTTATTGAGGGGCCTAACTCCCGGAGATACGCAGTATTTT
cdr3_aa: CASSLLRGLTPGDTQYF